This record concerns one TCR beta chain sequence. The data belong to a study of CD8+ T cells in alopecia areata. Documented treatment: oral pan-JAK inhibitor, 5-10 mg twice daily. Extracted RNA was reverse transcribed into cDNA, the sequencing template. Assay: immunoSEQ multiplex PCR; the TCRdb copy retains only in-frame clones and omits some. The sample gives roughly 120,000 clones, approximately 52% of which show up once; 25% to 30% is in the top ten. CDR1 is SQVTM and CDR2 is ANQGSEA in the germline V gene. V was trimmed by 4 bases and J by 8 bases, leaving 6 bases between them. The CDR3 runs 10 residues.

The TCR originated in a human donor with alopecia areata. V usage is TRBV29-1 and J usage is TRBJ1-5; D is unresolved. Specimen: CD8+ T cells sorted from blood, collected at week 4, from a patient treated with tofacitinib. DNA of the CDR3: TGCAGCGTTGGCGGGGAGCCCCAGCATTTT. Translated, it gives CSVGGEPQHF.